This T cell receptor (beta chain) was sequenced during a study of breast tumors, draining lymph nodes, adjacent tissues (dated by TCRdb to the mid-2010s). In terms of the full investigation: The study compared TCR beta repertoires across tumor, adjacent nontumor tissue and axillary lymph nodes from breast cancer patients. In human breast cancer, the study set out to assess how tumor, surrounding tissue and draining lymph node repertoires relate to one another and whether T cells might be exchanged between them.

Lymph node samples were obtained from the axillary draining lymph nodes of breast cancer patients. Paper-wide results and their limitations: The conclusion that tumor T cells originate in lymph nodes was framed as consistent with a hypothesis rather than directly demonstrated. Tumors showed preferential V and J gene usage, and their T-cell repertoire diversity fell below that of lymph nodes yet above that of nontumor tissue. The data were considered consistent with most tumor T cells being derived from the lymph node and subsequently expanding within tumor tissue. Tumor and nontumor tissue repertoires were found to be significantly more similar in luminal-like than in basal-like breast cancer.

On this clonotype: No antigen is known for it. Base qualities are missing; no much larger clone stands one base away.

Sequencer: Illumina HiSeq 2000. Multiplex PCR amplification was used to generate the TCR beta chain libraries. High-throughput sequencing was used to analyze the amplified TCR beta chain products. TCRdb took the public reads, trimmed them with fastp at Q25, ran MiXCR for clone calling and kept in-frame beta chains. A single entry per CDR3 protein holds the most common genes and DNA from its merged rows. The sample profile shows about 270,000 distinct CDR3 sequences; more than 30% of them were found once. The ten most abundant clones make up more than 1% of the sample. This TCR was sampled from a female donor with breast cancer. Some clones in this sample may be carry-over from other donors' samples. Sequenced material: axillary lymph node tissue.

CDR3 reads: CASSAGVAGGAQSYEQYF. The DNA is TGTGCCAGCTCAGCCGGAGTAGCGGGGGGTGCTCAATCCTACGAGCAGTACTTC. Rearrangement joined TRBV18 to TRBJ2-7; TRBD2 lines up with 10 middle nucleotides. CDR1 and CDR2, looked up from the germline V gene, are KGHSH and LQKENI. From its cysteine to its phenylalanine, the CDR3 spans 18 amino acids. Solely the CDR3 DNA is kept, with 54 bases framed from the first base. Unmatched junction bases come to 14, with V trimmed by 5 bases and J by 1 base.